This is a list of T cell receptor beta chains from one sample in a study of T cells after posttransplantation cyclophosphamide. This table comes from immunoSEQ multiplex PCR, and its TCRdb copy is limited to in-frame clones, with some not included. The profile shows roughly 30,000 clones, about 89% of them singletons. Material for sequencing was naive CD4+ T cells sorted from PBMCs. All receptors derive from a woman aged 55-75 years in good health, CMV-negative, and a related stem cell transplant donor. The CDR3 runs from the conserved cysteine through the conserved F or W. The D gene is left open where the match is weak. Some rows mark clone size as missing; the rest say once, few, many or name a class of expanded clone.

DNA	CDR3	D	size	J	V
TGTGCCAGCAGGCTAGCGGGGCACACAGATACGCAGTATTTT	CASRLAGHTDTQYF	TRBD2	NA	TRBJ2-3	TRBV27
TGTGCCAGTAGCACCACTAGCGGCAAAACCTACGAGCAGTACTTC	CASSTTSGKTYEQYF	TRBD2	NA	TRBJ2-7	TRBV19
TGTGCCAGCAGTGTACGGTACGAGCAGTACTTC	CASSVRYEQYF	NA	NA	TRBJ2-7	TRBV28
TGTGCCAGCAAGGGGGGACAGAGAAATCAGCCCCAGCATTTT	CASKGGQRNQPQHF	TRBD1	NA	TRBJ1-5	TRBV28
TGTGCCAGCAAAGGACAGGTCAATCAGCCCCAGCATTTT	CASKGQVNQPQHF	TRBD1	NA	TRBJ1-5	TRBV28
TGTGCCAGCCAGGGACTTTCCTCTGGGGCCAACGTCCTGACTTTC	CASQGLSSGANVLTF	NA	NA	TRBJ2-6	TRBV19
TGTGCCTGGGCCCGGGGTGCAGCAACTAATGAAAAACTGTTTTTT	CAWARGAATNEKLFF	NA	NA	TRBJ1-4	TRBV30
TGTGCCAGCAGCCCTCAATTAGGGGGAGCCTCCTACGAGCAGTACTTC	CASSPQLGGASYEQYF	NA	NA	TRBJ2-7	TRBV7-2
TGTGCCAGCAGCCCAGGGAACCGGGTCGCAAAGTTGGAGACCCAGTACTTC	CASSPGNRVAKLETQYF	NA	NA	TRBJ2-5	TRBV9
TGCGCCAGCAGCTCTGGCGGGGGGAGGATCGGGTATGAGCAGTTCTTC	CASSSGGGRIGYEQFF	TRBD2	NA	TRBJ2-1	TRBV5-1
TGCGCCAGCAGCCAAGAGGGACAGGGGGCTGGTGGCTACACCTTC	CASSQEGQGAGGYTF	TRBD1	NA	TRBJ1-2	TRBV4-1
TGTGCCAGCAGCCCCAGACTAGCGGAGTCCACAGATACGCAGTATTTT	CASSPRLAESTDTQYF	TRBD2	NA	TRBJ2-3	TRBV7-2
TGTGCCAGTAAGCGGGAGCCCTACAATGAGCAGTTCTTC	CASKREPYNEQFF	TRBD2	NA	TRBJ2-1	TRBV19
TGTGCCAGCTCGACTCAGGGCACCATATATTTT	CASSTQGTIYF	NA	few	TRBJ1-3	TRBV7-2
TGTGCCAGCAGTTTGCGGGGAGGGGACACTGAAGCTTTCTTT	CASSLRGGDTEAFF	NA	NA	TRBJ1-1	TRBV28
TGTGCCAGCAGTGAAGGGGCAGGGTGGACCTACGAGCAGTACTTC	CASSEGAGWTYEQYF	NA	once	TRBJ2-7	TRBV6-1
TGTGCCAGCAGCCAACCTCCGGGATCAACTAATGAAAAACTGTTTTTT	CASSQPPGSTNEKLFF	NA	NA	TRBJ1-4	TRBV4-2
TGCGCCAGCAGCCAAGATCTACCGGGACTAGTAAAGGAGACCCAGTACTTC	CASSQDLPGLVKETQYF	TRBD2	NA	TRBJ2-5	TRBV4-1
TGTGCCAGCTCACCCGGGACAGGGAGGGACCAGCCCCAGCATTTT	CASSPGTGRDQPQHF	TRBD1	NA	TRBJ1-5	TRBV18
TGTGCCAGCAGCGTGGGACAGGCCGGAAACACCATATATTTT	CASSVGQAGNTIYF	TRBD1	NA	TRBJ1-3	TRBV9
TGTGCCAGCAGCCCTCGGGGGGGGGACCCCTATGGCTACACCTTC	CASSPRGGDPYGYTF	NA	NA	TRBJ1-2	TRBV9
TGTGCCAGCAGCTTGTCGGACAGCTACAATGAGCAGTTCTTC	CASSLSDSYNEQFF	NA	few	TRBJ2-1	TRBV7-2
TGTGCCAGCAGCCGCCCTCAGGGTCTCTCGCCTTGGGTCCAGTACTTC	CASSRPQGLSPWVQYF	NA	NA	TRBJ2-5	TRBV7-4
TGTGCCAGCAGCGTGGCAAACAGGGGGCAGGGCGAGCAGTACTTC	CASSVANRGQGEQYF	TRBD1	NA	TRBJ2-7	TRBV9
TGTGCCAGCTCACTGGGGGGGTACCCCTACGAGCAGTACTTC	CASSLGGYPYEQYF	TRBD2	NA	TRBJ2-7	TRBV18
TGTGCCAGTAGGGCAGGGGTCCAGCCCCAGCATTTT	CASRAGVQPQHF	NA	NA	TRBJ1-5	TRBV19
TGTGCCAGTAGTACTGGTCCGAGCTCCTACGAGCAGTACTTC	CASSTGPSSYEQYF	NA	NA	TRBJ2-7	TRBV19
TGTGCCAGCAGCTTGGGACCAGGACAGGCGAACTATGGCTACACCTTC	CASSLGPGQANYGYTF	TRBD1	NA	TRBJ1-2	TRBV9
TGTGCCAGCAGGGACAGGGTTAATTCACCCCTCCACTTT	CASRDRVNSPLHF	TRBD1	NA	TRBJ1-6	TRBV7-9
TGTGCCAGCAGTTACGATTATCGGGGTAGGAAACTGTTTTTT	CASSYDYRGRKLFF	NA	NA	TRBJ1-4	TRBV6-5
TGTGCCAGTAGTATTACGGTAATCTATCAGCCCCAGCATTTT	CASSITVIYQPQHF	NA	NA	TRBJ1-5	TRBV19
TGTGCCAGCAGCTCAGGACCGGGATCAGCCTACGAGCAGTACTTC	CASSSGPGSAYEQYF	NA	NA	TRBJ2-7	TRBV9
TGCGCCAGCAGCTTGGGTAGTTCTAGCACAGATACGCAGTATTTT	CASSLGSSSTDTQYF	NA	NA	TRBJ2-3	TRBV5-1
TGCAGCGTTGGGGGGGGATCTGGGAGTGCAGATACGCAGTATTTT	CSVGGGSGSADTQYF	TRBD2	NA	TRBJ2-3	TRBV29-1
TGTGCCACCAGCAGTCGGAAGGGGGGGGGAGACATTCAGTACTTC	CATSSRKGGGDIQYF	NA	NA	TRBJ2-4	TRBV15
TGTGCCAGCAGCTCCCGGGTCCAAAACTATGGCTACACCTTC	CASSSRVQNYGYTF	NA	NA	TRBJ1-2	TRBV7-2
TGCGCCAGCAGCCCGAGGGGACATGGACCCTACGAGCAGTACTTC	CASSPRGHGPYEQYF	NA	NA	TRBJ2-7	TRBV4-3
TGCGCCAGCAGCTTGAATCCGGAGACCCACGAGCAGTACTTC	CASSLNPETHEQYF	NA	NA	TRBJ2-7	TRBV5-1
TGTGCCAGCAGCCAGGACCCGGGACAAATTAATCAGCCCCAGCATTTT	CASSQDPGQINQPQHF	NA	NA	TRBJ1-5	TRBV4-2
TGTGCCAGCTCACCACCGAGGGGGCCGAACACTGAAGCTTTCTTT	CASSPPRGPNTEAFF	TRBD1	NA	TRBJ1-1	TRBV18
TGTGCCAGTGTGCAGGGACAAAGCTGGGAGCAGTTCTTC	CASVQGQSWEQFF	NA	once	TRBJ2-1	TRBV28
TGTGCCAGCAGCCTCAATTCACCCGGGACAGGGGGCCGGGATGAGCAGTTCTTC	CASSLNSPGTGGRDEQFF	TRBD1	NA	TRBJ2-1	TRBV11-2
TGTGCCAGCTCACCACTGGGACAGTTCGCCTACGAGCAGTACTTC	CASSPLGQFAYEQYF	TRBD1	NA	TRBJ2-7	TRBV18
TGCAGCGTTCGGACAGGGGTGAACACTGAAGCTTTCTTT	CSVRTGVNTEAFF	TRBD1	NA	TRBJ1-1	TRBV29-1
TGTGCCAGCAGCTCAGTAACAAATGAGCAGTTCTTC	CASSSVTNEQFF	NA	NA	TRBJ2-1	TRBV11-3
TGTGCCAGCTCACCGCCGGGACACAGCACCGGGGAGCTGTTTTTT	CASSPPGHSTGELFF	NA	NA	TRBJ2-2	TRBV18
TGTGCCAGCGACAGGGAGAATGAAAAACTGTTTTTT	CASDRENEKLFF	TRBD1	NA	TRBJ1-4	TRBV2
TGTGCCAGCAGCCCGGGACAGGGGAATTCACCCCTCCACTTT	CASSPGQGNSPLHF	TRBD1	NA	TRBJ1-6	TRBV2
TGTGCCAGTAGTATTGCCCCCGGGACACGATTACTAGCCAAAAACATTCAGTACTTC	CASSIAPGTRLLAKNIQYF	NA	NA	TRBJ2-4	TRBV19
TGCGCCAGCAGCCAAACGGGGGACAGATCTAACTATGGCTACACCTTC	CASSQTGDRSNYGYTF	TRBD1	NA	TRBJ1-2	TRBV4-1
TGTGCCAGCAGCGCGACCCGCGGGGCGGGCGCCTACGAGCAGTACTTC	CASSATRGAGAYEQYF	NA	NA	TRBJ2-7	TRBV11-2
TGTGCCTGGACCAAGGCGGGAGGCCTGTCCTTTCGGTATTTT	CAWTKAGGLSFRYF	TRBD2	NA	TRBJ2-3	TRBV30
TGTGCCATCGCAAGCGGGAGATTAACCGATACGCAGTATTTT	CAIASGRLTDTQYF	TRBD2	NA	TRBJ2-3	TRBV7-9
TGCGCCAGCAGAGGCGGGGTTAGCACAGATACGCAGTATTTT	CASRGGVSTDTQYF	NA	NA	TRBJ2-3	TRBV5-1
TGCGCCAGCAGCTCCCGGGGCACTGAAGCTTTCTTT	CASSSRGTEAFF	NA	NA	TRBJ1-1	TRBV5-1
TGTGCCAGCAGCTTGTCCGAGCGGGGGGGTTTCACAGATACGCAGTATTTT	CASSLSERGGFTDTQYF	TRBD2	NA	TRBJ2-3	TRBV5-6
TGTGCCAGCGCCGGGAGCACCGGTTCACCCCTCCACTTT	CASAGSTGSPLHF	NA	NA	TRBJ1-6	TRBV18